This is a list of T cell receptor beta chains from one sample in a study of blood T cell repertoires in COVID-19. Measured with immunoSEQ multiplex PCR; TCRdb has only the in-frame clones, and not every one. This sample has approximately 130,000 clones; over 80% occur once, and the top ten carry around 2.3%. Sequenced material: peripheral blood. The receptors were sampled from a man aged 50 to 59 with active COVID-19. CDR3s include the opening cysteine and the closing phenylalanine or tryptophan. The D gene is left open where the match is weak. The listing skips clone size in some rows; elsewhere it reads once, few, many or a size class.

cdr3_length clone_size d_call j_call v_call cdr3_aa cdr3_nt
15 NA NA TRBJ2-3 TRBV2 CASSERTYPTDTQYF TGTGCCAGCAGTGAGCGGACTTACCCAACAGATACGCAGTATTTT
16 NA TRBD2 TRBJ2-3 TRBV6-4 CASSSLAGGRTDTQYF TGTGCCAGCAGTTCCCTAGCGGGGGGCCGCACAGATACGCAGTATTTT
15 NA TRBD1 TRBJ2-7 TRBV11-3 CASSSGTGGSHEQYF TGTGCCAGCAGCTCCGGGACAGGGGGCTCCCACGAGCAGTACTTC
15 NA NA TRBJ1-6 TRBV19 CASSINREVDSPLHF TGTGCCAGTAGTATAAACAGGGAAGTCGATTCACCCCTCCACTTT
13 NA NA TRBJ2-3 TRBV6-5 CASTTGRRGTQYF TGTGCCAGCACGACAGGGAGGAGGGGTACGCAGTATTTT
17 NA NA TRBJ2-7 TRBV7-9 CASSSRGGTGTTYEQYF TGTGCCAGCAGCTCCCGGGGGGGGACAGGGACGACCTACGAGCAGTACTTC
15 NA NA TRBJ1-5 TRBV6-5 CASRLWRVRDQPQHF TGTGCCAGCCGTCTCTGGAGGGTCCGGGATCAGCCCCAGCATTTT
12 NA NA TRBJ2-7 TRBV29-1 CSVALAGREQYF TGCAGCGTTGCCCTCGCAGGGCGGGAGCAGTACTTC
13 NA NA TRBJ2-3 TRBV4-1 CASSQITVDTQYF TGCGCCAGCAGCCAAATTACAGTGGATACGCAGTATTTT
11 NA NA TRBJ2-7 TRBV6-5 CASSQGGEQYF TGTGCCAGCAGCCAGGGGGGCGAGCAGTACTTC
13 NA NA TRBJ1-1 TRBV5-1 CASSLAGRTEAFF TGCGCCAGCAGCTTGGCAGGGCGTACTGAAGCTTTCTTT
14 NA TRBD2 TRBJ2-1 TRBV24-1 CATSAAGGRDEQFF TGTGCCACCAGTGCAGCGGGGGGGCGCGATGAGCAGTTCTTC
14 NA TRBD1 TRBJ2-7 TRBV7-2 CASSLRTGGGEQYF TGTGCCAGCAGCTTAAGGACAGGGGGCGGAGAGCAGTACTTC
15 once TRBD1 TRBJ2-3 TRBV9 CASSADRGHRDTQYF TGTGCCAGCAGCGCCGACAGGGGGCATAGGGATACGCAGTATTTT
16 NA TRBD2 TRBJ2-7 TRBV5-1 CASSVVVAGLSYEQYF TGCGCCAGCAGCGTCGTGGTAGCGGGGCTCTCCTACGAGCAGTACTTC
15 once TRBD1 TRBJ2-7 TRBV7-9 CASSPGDRESYEQYF TGTGCCAGCAGCCCTGGGGACAGGGAATCCTACGAGCAGTACTTC
14 NA TRBD2 TRBJ2-7 TRBV5-4 CASSSPSGGGEQYF TGTGCCAGCAGCTCCCCTAGCGGGGGGGGCGAGCAGTACTTC
16 NA TRBD2 TRBJ2-2 TRBV6-2/TRBV6-3 CASSSERGLNTGELFF TGTGCCAGCAGCTCCGAGCGGGGGCTGAACACCGGGGAGCTGTTTTTT
14 NA TRBD1 TRBJ1-2 TRBV10-3 CAISESGQAIGYTF TGTGCCATCAGTGAGTCTGGACAGGCAATTGGCTACACCTTC
11 NA NA TRBJ2-7 TRBV5-1 CASSLENEQYF TGCGCCAGCAGCTTAGAGAACGAGCAGTACTTC
15 once TRBD2 TRBJ2-3 TRBV27 CASSLWAGVQDTQYF TGTGCCAGCAGTTTATGGGCGGGGGTCCAAGATACGCAGTATTTT
15 once TRBD1 TRBJ2-7 TRBV7-2 CASSLPDRASYEQYF TGTGCCAGCAGCTTGCCGGACAGGGCCTCCTACGAGCAGTACTTC
15 NA TRBD2 TRBJ2-7 TRBV6-2/TRBV6-3 CASSSLGLAEYEQYF TGTGCCAGCAGTTCACTGGGACTAGCGGAATACGAGCAGTACTTC
15 NA TRBD1 TRBJ2-7 TRBV27 CASSPGTGLTYEQYF TGTGCCAGCAGCCCCGGGACAGGGTTGACCTACGAGCAGTACTTC
16 NA TRBD2 TRBJ2-5 TRBV7-8 CASSLILAGGKETQYF TGTGCCAGCAGCTTAATACTAGCGGGGGGAAAAGAGACCCAGTACTTC
14 NA NA TRBJ1-5 TRBV27 CASSPGRDSGPQHF TGTGCCAGCAGCCCCGGACGGGACTCGGGGCCCCAGCATTTT
14 NA NA TRBJ1-1 TRBV6-5 CASNPGHLNTEAFF TGTGCCAGCAACCCCGGACACCTGAACACTGAAGCTTTCTTT
14 NA NA TRBJ1-6 TRBV3-1/TRBV3-2 CASSPVQGGSPLHF TGTGCCAGCAGCCCCGTGCAGGGAGGCTCACCCCTCCACTTT
15 NA NA TRBJ1-6 TRBV19 CASSIIASGNSPLHF TGTGCCAGTAGTATTATAGCCTCGGGAAATTCACCCCTCCACTTT
16 NA TRBD1 TRBJ2-3 TRBV18 CASSLGQGRGTDTQYF TGTGCCAGCTCACTAGGACAGGGAAGGGGGACAGATACGCAGTATTTT
15 NA NA TRBJ1-2 TRBV10-3 CAISDPLEALYGYTF TGTGCCATCAGTGACCCCCTGGAGGCCCTGTATGGCTACACCTTC
14 few TRBD1 TRBJ1-5 TRBV5-1 CASSLEAGGQPQHF TGCGCCAGCAGCTTGGAGGCAGGGGGGCAGCCCCAGCATTTT
12 NA NA TRBJ2-7 TRBV21-1 CAQQTGIYEQYF TGTGCCCAGCAGACAGGGATCTACGAGCAGTACTTC
14 NA TRBD1 TRBJ1-4 TRBV19 CASSAAGGWEKLFF TGTGCCAGTAGTGCCGCAGGGGGCTGGGAAAAACTGTTTTTT
14 NA NA TRBJ1-1 TRBV6-6 CASTPTGWNTEAFF TGTGCCAGCACCCCGACAGGCTGGAACACTGAAGCTTTCTTT
16 many NA TRBJ2-1 TRBV9 CASSVAPTSSYNEQFF TGTGCCAGCAGCGTAGCCCCCACTAGTTCCTACAATGAGCAGTTCTTC
16 NA NA TRBJ2-5 TRBV4-1 CASSQGVGGGPETQYF TGCGCCAGCAGCCAAGGGGTTGGGGGGGGGCCCGAGACCCAGTACTTC
15 NA NA TRBJ2-2 TRBV6-5 CASRGTSTFAGELFF TGTGCCAGCAGAGGGACTTCTACCTTTGCCGGGGAGCTGTTTTTT
15 NA TRBD2 TRBJ2-7 TRBV19 CASSLGLGKEYEQYF TGTGCCAGTAGCCTAGGACTAGGGAAAGAGTACGAGCAGTACTTC
16 NA NA TRBJ1-2 TRBV6-5 CASSYSSQGTFYGYTF TGTGCCAGCAGTTACTCGTCTCAGGGAACTTTCTATGGCTACACCTTC
13 NA NA TRBJ1-1 TRBV5-1 CASSLPPTEDAFF TGCGCCAGCAGCTTGCCCCCGACAGAGGATGCTTTCTTT
13 NA NA TRBJ2-7 TRBV5-6 CASSFLDLYEQYF TGTGCCAGCAGCTTTTTGGACTTATACGAGCAGTACTTC
14 few NA TRBJ1-3 TRBV12-5 CASGLDPGGNTIYF TGTGCTAGTGGTTTGGATCCAGGAGGAAACACCATATATTTT
16 NA NA TRBJ2-3 TRBV19 CASSSQGSRSTDTQYF TGTGCCAGTAGTTCACAGGGCTCAAGAAGCACAGATACGCAGTATTTT
15 NA NA TRBJ1-5 TRBV9 CASSVGGVAGQPQHF TGTGCCAGCAGCGTAGGGGGGGTAGCAGGTCAGCCCCAGCATTTT
14 NA NA TRBJ2-2 TRBV3-1/TRBV3-2 CASSQIKRGGELFF TGTGCCAGCAGCCAAATTAAAAGGGGCGGGGAGCTGTTTTTT
12 once NA TRBJ1-4 TRBV7-9 CASSLVEEKLFF TGTGCCAGCAGCTTAGTTGAGGAAAAACTGTTTTTT
12 NA TRBD1 TRBJ2-7 TRBV6-6 CAGGQSSYEQYF TGTGCCGGGGGACAGTCGTCCTACGAGCAGTACTTC
13 NA TRBD1 TRBJ2-7 TRBV29-1 CSVVAQGIYEQYF TGCAGCGTTGTGGCACAGGGGATCTACGAGCAGTACTTC
13 NA NA TRBJ2-1 TRBV6-5 CASSLVPINEQFF TGTGCCAGCAGCTTAGTTCCCATCAATGAGCAGTTCTTC
15 NA TRBD2 TRBJ2-1 TRBV12-5 CASGLRAGGDNEQFF TGTGCTAGTGGTTTGAGGGCGGGGGGGGACAATGAGCAGTTCTTC
13 NA TRBD1 TRBJ1-5 TRBV7-9 CASSLDRDQPQHF TGTGCCAGCAGCTTGGACAGGGATCAGCCCCAGCATTTT
13 NA NA TRBJ1-1 TRBV7-9 CASSFRGNTEAFF TGTGCCAGCAGCTTCAGGGGGAACACTGAAGCTTTCTTT
17 NA TRBD1 TRBJ2-1 TRBV11-3 CASSLGTGANNYNEQFF TGTGCCAGCAGCTTGGGGACAGGGGCCAATAACTACAATGAGCAGTTCTTC
15 NA NA TRBJ2-1 TRBV4-1 CASSPLGSAYNEQFF TGCGCCAGCAGCCCCCTCGGTAGCGCCTACAATGAGCAGTTCTTC
20 NA NA TRBJ2-2 TRBV21-1 CASSKRLASGGESNTGELFF TGTGCCAGCAGCAAACGTTTGGCTAGCGGGGGCGAATCGAACACCGGGGAGCTGTTTTTT
16 once TRBD1 TRBJ1-2 TRBV15 CATSTRTGAESYGYTF TGTGCCACCAGCACCCGGACAGGGGCCGAAAGCTATGGCTACACCTTC